The clone carrying this T cell receptor (beta chain) was counted a single time. The CDR3 length is 15 residues. The germline gives CDR1 SGHAT, CDR2 FQNNGV. With 6 bases clipped from V and 3 bases from J, the junction kept 11 bases outside the gene matches. The assay was immunoSEQ multiplex PCR, and TCRdb's table has in-frame clones only and misses some. The profile shows more than 55,000 clones, approximately 92% of them singletons. These data originate in a study of T cell changes during pregnancy in multiple sclerosis. This clonotype originated in a female donor with multiple sclerosis, enrolled in a pregnancy study. The chain uses TRBV11-2 and TRBJ2-7; 7 nucleotides line up with TRBD2. The sequencing used peripheral blood, collected in the third trimester of pregnancy. The CDR3 protein is CASSFSPSGGYEQYF. DNA of the CDR3: TGTGCCAGCAGTTTTAGCCCTTCGGGGGGCTACGAGCAGTACTTC. Based on the CDR3 plus reference TRBV11-2 and TRBJ2-7, the full variable domain is EAGVAQSPRYKIIEKRQSVAFWCNPISGHATLYWYQQILGQGPKLLIQFQNNGVVDDSQLPKDRFSAERLKGVDSTLKIQPAKLEDSAVYLCASSFSPSGGYEQYFGPGTRLTVT.